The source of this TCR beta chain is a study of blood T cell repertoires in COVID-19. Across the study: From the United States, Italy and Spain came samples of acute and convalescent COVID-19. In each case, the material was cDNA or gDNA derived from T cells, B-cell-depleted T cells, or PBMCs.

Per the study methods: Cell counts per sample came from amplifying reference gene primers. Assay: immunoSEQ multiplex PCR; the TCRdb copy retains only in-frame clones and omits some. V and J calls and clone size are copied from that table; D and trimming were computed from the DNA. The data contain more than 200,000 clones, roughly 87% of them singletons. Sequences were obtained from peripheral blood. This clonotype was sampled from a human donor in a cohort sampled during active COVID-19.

The CDR3 loop is CASSLSQGGETQYF. CDR3 bases: TGTGCCAGCAGTTTATCGCAGGGTGGAGAGACCCAGTACTTC. The rearrangement uses TRBV27 and TRBJ2-5; tentative D call: TRBD1 (5 bases). CDR1 MNHEY and CDR2 SMNVEV come from the germline V gene (reference sequence). The CDR3 is 14 residues long. The ends were cut back, 0 bases at V and 4 bases at J, with 9 bases in the middle.